This T cell receptor (beta chain) appears in the sequencing data of a study of patients and donors after allogeneic stem cell transplantation. The V end was cut by 2 bases, the J end by 6 bases, with 9 bases between. The length of the CDR3 is 14 residues. Germline values: CDR1 SGHNT, CDR2 YYREEE (reference sequence). TCRdb ran MiXCR on the RT-PCR reads and lists one entry per CDR3 protein. The sample shows some 880,000 distinct CDR3 sequences, around 17% of them seen only once. This clonotype showed up just a few times. Specimen: blood, either unsorted or a sorted T cell fraction (not recorded which). This sequence was found in a human donor who was either an allogeneic HSCT recipient or a stem cell or donor lymphocyte infusion donor (not recorded which). It is not recorded whose cells these are; they may come from a transplant donor. The chain has TRBV5-4 and TRBJ1-6; tentatively, D is TRBD1 (5 bases). The CDR3 sequence is CASSLRQSNSPLHF. The CDR3 nucleotides read TGTGCCAGCAGCTTACGACAGAGTAATTCACCCCTCCACTTT.